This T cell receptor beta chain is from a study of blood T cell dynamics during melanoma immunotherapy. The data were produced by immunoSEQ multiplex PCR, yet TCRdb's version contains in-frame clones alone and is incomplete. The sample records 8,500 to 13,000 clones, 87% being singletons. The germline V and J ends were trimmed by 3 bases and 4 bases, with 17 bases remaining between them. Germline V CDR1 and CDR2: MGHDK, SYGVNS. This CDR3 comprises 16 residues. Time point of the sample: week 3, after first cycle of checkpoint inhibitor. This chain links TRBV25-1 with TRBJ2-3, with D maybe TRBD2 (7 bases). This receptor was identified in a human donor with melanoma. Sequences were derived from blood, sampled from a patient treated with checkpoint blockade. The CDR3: CASSDSAGARADTQYF. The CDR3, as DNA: TGTGCCAGCAGTGATTCGGCGGGGGCCCGGGCAGATACGCAGTATTTT.